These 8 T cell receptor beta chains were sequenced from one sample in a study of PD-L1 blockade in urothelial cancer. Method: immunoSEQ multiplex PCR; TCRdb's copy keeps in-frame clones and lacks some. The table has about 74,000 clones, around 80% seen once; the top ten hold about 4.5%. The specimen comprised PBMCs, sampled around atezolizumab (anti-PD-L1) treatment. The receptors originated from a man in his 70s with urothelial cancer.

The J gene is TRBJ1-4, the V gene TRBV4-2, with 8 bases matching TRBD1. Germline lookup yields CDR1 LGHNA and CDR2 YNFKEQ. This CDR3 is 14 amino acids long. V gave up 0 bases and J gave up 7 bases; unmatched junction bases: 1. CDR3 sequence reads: CASSQDQGAEKLFF. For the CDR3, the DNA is TGTGCCAGCAGCCAAGATCAGGGGGCTGAAAAACTGTTTTTT.

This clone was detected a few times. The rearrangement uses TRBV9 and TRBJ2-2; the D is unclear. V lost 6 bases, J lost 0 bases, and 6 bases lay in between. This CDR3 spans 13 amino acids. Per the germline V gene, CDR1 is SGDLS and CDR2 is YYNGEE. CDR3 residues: CASNSANTGELFF. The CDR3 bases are TGTGCCAGCAATAGTGCGAACACCGGGGAGCTGTTTTTT. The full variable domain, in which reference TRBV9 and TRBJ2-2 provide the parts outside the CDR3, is DSGVTQTPKHLITATGQRVTLRCSPRSGDLSVYWYQQSLDQGLQFLIQYYNGEERAKGNILERFSAQQFPDLHSELNLSSLELGDSALYFCASNSANTGELFFGEGSRLTVL.

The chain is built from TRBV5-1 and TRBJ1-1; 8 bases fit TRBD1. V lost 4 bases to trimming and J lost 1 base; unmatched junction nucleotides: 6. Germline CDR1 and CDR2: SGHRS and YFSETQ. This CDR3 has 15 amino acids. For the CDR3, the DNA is TGCGCCAGCAGCCAAGCGACAGGGGCGAACACTGAAGCTTTCTTT. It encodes CASSQATGANTEAFF.

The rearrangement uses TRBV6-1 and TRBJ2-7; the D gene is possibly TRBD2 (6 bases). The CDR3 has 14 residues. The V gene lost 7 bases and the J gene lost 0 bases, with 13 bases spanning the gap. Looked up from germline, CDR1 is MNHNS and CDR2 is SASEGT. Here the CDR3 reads CASTQRDFSYEQYF. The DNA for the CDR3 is TGTGCCAGCACTCAAAGGGACTTCTCCTACGAGCAGTACTTC.

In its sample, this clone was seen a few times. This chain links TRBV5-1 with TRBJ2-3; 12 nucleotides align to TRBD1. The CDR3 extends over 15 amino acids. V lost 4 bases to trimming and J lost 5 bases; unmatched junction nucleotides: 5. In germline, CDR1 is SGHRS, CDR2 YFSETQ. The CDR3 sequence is CASSGDRGPIDTQYF. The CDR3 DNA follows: TGCGCCAGCAGCGGGGACAGGGGGCCAATAGATACGCAGTATTTT.

The CDR3 reads CASSLEAGSSGNTIYF. Written as DNA, the CDR3 is TGCGCCAGCAGCTTGGAGGCAGGTTCCTCTGGAAACACCATATATTTT. The V call is TRBV5-1, the J call TRBJ1-3; D is ambiguous. The CDR3 has 16 amino acids. Looked up from germline, CDR1 is SGHRS and CDR2 is YFSETQ. The V end lost 0 bases, the J end lost 0 bases, and 10 bases lay between the germline ends.

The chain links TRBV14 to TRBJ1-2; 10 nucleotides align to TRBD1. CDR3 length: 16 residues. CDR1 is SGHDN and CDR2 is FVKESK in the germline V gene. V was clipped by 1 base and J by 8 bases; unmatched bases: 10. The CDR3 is CASSQVGQGRDRGYTF. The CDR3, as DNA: TGTGCCAGCAGCCAAGTGGGACAGGGGAGGGATCGAGGCTACACCTTC.

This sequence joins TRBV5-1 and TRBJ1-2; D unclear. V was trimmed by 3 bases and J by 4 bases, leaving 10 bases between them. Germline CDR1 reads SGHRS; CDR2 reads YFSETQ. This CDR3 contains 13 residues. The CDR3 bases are TGCGCCAGCAGCTCAGACTTACTCTATGGCTACACCTTC. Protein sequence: CASSSDLLYGYTF.